This T cell receptor beta chain was observed in a study of human T cells and chemical hapten exposure (dated by TCRdb to the early 2020s). As for the study more broadly: For sensitization, 2% DPC in acetone was applied to a roughly 2 cm by roughly 2 cm area of upper inner arm skin. Throughout the study period of roughly 24 weeks, patients also received therapeutic DPC doses to the scalp every week. Patch tests used Finn chambers with 0.01% DPC on the upper back, scored after 6 days by International Contact Dermatitis Research Group standards. The patient cohort, mostly female, included alopecia areata with under or over 50% scalp involvement, alopecia totalis and alopecia universalis. The libraries were sequenced as a pool, and the TCR yield per sample differed mostly because of small variations in library volumes within the pool. In alopecia patients, the study followed how the peripheral blood TCR repertoire changed in vivo over primary and secondary sensitization to diphenylcyclopropenone (DPC), a hapten. Blood was sampled from patients pre-sensitization (week 0) and at 2, 6 and about 24 weeks after DPC sensitization. Around 29 alopecia patients provided blood for TCR sequencing at one to four time points (pre-sensitization, 2, 6 and 24 weeks).

The sample's time point, from its label and the paper: patch test 1, 2 weeks after DPC sensitization. According to the study, the label for this sample's treatment or condition signals: therapeutic diphenylcyclopropenone sensitization with weekly scalp DPC. Blood at each patch-test visit was drawn before the patch test was applied. Eligible patients were aged 18 to 70, diagnosed with alopecia, deemed suitable for DPC therapy, and excluded if pregnant. Total RNA was isolated from unfractionated whole blood collected in Tempus Blood RNA tubes. About this clonotype itself: Its binding antigen is unknown. Per-nucleotide qualities are absent, and no much larger clonotype sits a single base away.

Results the study describes overall, beyond this receptor: Compared with pre-sensitization or healthy control sets, expanded TCRs formed significantly more large CDR3 similarity clusters, which is consistent with antigen-driven responses. Because every patient had alopecia, a presumed autoimmune disease, the patients' immune response might differ from that of healthy individuals. After repeated subsampling, the strength of the expansion versus patch-test correlation and the threshold at which it became significant changed. No change with DPC sensitization was found in the number of TCRs above 1 in 1000 frequency, and no evidence of global repertoire structure alterations was found. A positive correlation was found between the number of PT1 expanded TCRs and patch test score, with significance reached at thresholds 8, 16 and 32 but not 4.

Library method: RACE. Sequencing was performed on a NextSeq 500. Library preparation attached unique molecular identifiers to individual cDNA molecules for quantitative, reproducible TCR counting. Both TCR alpha and TCR beta chains were sequenced from each blood RNA sample. Per the authors' processing: The median number of TCRs per sample was around 100,000, ranging from roughly 23,224 to 690,600. The Decombinator software suite was used to annotate the V, J and CDR3 of the TCR reads. Every sample was subsampled to the same number of TCRs (28,000) for the PS versus PT1 abundance plots. TCRs were defined as expanded if absent before sensitization and observed at least eight times at the 2-week time point. TCRdb redid the processing of the public reads, applying fastp at Q25 and MiXCR, and retained in-frame beta chains. Every distinct CDR3 protein forms one entry, paired with its most common genes and DNA. The V and J calls were not made by the authors but by TCRdb's processing. The sample records 300,000 to 450,000 distinct CDR3 sequences, around 4.8% of which are singletons. The ten biggest clones cover under 3% of the sample.

This material consisted of whole blood, taken in connection with sensitization to the hapten diphenylcyclopropenone (DPC). The TCR sequence derives from a woman in her 50s with alopecia areata. Some clones in this sample may be carry-over from other donors' samples.

The CDR3 reads CASSLDRYNQPQHF. The bases read TGTGCCAGCAGTTTGGACAGGTATAATCAGCCCCAGCATTTT. The chain joins TRBV6-1 to TRBJ1-5; the junction holds 7 bases that match TRBD1. Including the terminal cysteine and phenylalanine, the CDR3 comprises 14 residues. Only the CDR3 DNA is retained, 42 bases long and in frame from the first base. The germline V gene sets CDR1 to MNHNS and CDR2 to SASEGT. For this chain, trimming is 5 bases at the V end and 4 bases at the J end, and the number of junction bases without a gene match is 5.